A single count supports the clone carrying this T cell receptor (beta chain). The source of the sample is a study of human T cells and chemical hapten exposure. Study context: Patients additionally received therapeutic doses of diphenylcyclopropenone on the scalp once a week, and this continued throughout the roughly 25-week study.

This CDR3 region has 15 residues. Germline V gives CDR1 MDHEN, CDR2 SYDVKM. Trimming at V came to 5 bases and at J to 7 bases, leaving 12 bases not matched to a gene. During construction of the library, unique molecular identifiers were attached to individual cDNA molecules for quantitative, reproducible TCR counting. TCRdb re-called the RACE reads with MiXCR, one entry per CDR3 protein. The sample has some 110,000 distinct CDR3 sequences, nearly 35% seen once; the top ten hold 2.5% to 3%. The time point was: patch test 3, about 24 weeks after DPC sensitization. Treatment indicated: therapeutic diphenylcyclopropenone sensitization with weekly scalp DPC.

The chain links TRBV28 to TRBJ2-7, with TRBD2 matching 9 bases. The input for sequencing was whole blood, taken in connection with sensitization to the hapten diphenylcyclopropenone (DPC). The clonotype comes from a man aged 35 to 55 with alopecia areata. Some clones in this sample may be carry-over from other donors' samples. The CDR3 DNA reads TGTGCCAGCAGTCCCGGAATAGCGGGAGCGGAAGAGCAGTACTTC. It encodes CASSPGIAGAEEQYF.